Shown below are 28 T cell receptor beta chains from a single sample sequenced in a study of T cell responses to AZD1222 COVID-19 vaccine. The data were produced by immunoSEQ multiplex PCR, yet TCRdb's version contains in-frame clones alone and is incomplete. The sample shows about 120,000 clones, approximately 94% of them seen only once. The material sequenced was peripheral blood, taken 28 days after the second AZD1222 dose. The receptors come from an adult who received the AZD1222 COVID-19 vaccine.

The chain couples TRBV5-1 to TRBJ2-2; no clear D. Per the germline V gene, CDR1 is SGHRS and CDR2 is YFSETQ. Trimming removed 2 bases at V and 6 bases at J, with 8 bases between. The CDR3 contains 13 residues. CDR3 sequence: CASSLSAAGELFF. CDR3 nucleotide sequence: TGCGCCAGCAGCTTATCGGCCGCCGGGGAGCTGTTTTTT.

This rearrangement joins TRBV11-2 to TRBJ2-7; D not certain. Trimming removed 2 bases from V and 6 bases from J, with 8 bases in between. The germline V gene encodes CDR1 SGHAT and CDR2 FQNNGV. CDR3 length: 12 residues. The CDR3 region has the DNA TGTGCCAGCAGCTTACAGGATGTCGAGCAGTACTTC. The encoded protein is CASSLQDVEQYF.

The chain recombines TRBV27 with TRBJ1-6; maybe TRBD1 (6 bases). The germline V gene encodes CDR1 MNHEY and CDR2 SMNVEV (reference sequence). The CDR3 has 14 residues. The V gene lost 3 bases and the J gene lost 7 bases, with 10 bases spanning the gap. DNA of the CDR3: TGTGCCAGCAGTTTGACAGGAATGAATTCACCCCTCCACTTT. It codes for CASSLTGMNSPLHF.

The V gene is TRBV30, the J gene TRBJ1-6, with TRBD1 identical over 8 bases. Per germline, CDR1 GTSNPN and CDR2 SVGIG (reference sequence). The CDR3 is made up of 17 amino acids. J lost 7 bases, V lost 5 bases, and 16 bases had no gene match. The CDR3 DNA is TGTGCCTGGGAGGATCAAAGGAAACAGGGGGGGAATTCACCCCTCCACTTT. It translates to CAWEDQRKQGGNSPLHF.

The chain has TRBV5-8 and TRBJ1-6; D possibly corresponds to TRBD1 (6 bases). The V gene lost 3 bases and the J gene lost 3 bases, with 10 bases spanning the gap. Looked up from germline, CDR1 is SGHTS and CDR2 is YDEGEE. The CDR3 totals 15 residues. CDR3 in DNA: TGTGCCAGCAGCTGGACGGACAGCTATAATTCACCCCTCCACTTT. It specifies CASSWTDSYNSPLHF.

The V gene is TRBV7-9, the J gene TRBJ2-3, with a weak D call TRBD1 (6 bases). The CDR3 has 16 amino acids. With 5 bases removed from V and 0 bases from J, the gap between germline ends came to 15 bases. Germline CDR1 SEHNR, CDR2 FQNEAQ (reference sequence). CDR3 sequence reads: CASSNRDGVSTDTQYF. In nucleotides, the CDR3 is TGTGCCAGCAGCAACAGGGATGGGGTCAGCACAGATACGCAGTATTTT.

The chain couples TRBV7-2 to TRBJ2-1, with D possibly being TRBD2 (6 bases). Germline V lookup: CDR1 SGHTA, CDR2 FQGNSA. This CDR3 has 15 amino acids. The ends were cut back, 3 bases at V and 0 bases at J, with 9 bases in the middle. This CDR3 is CASSFDGGSYNEQFF. For the CDR3, the DNA is TGTGCCAGCAGCTTTGACGGGGGCTCCTACAATGAGCAGTTCTTC.

V is TRBV7-9 and J is TRBJ2-1; no clear D. The CDR3 length is 15 residues. Per germline, CDR1 SEHNR and CDR2 FQNEAQ (reference sequence). V lost 5 bases, J lost 8 bases, and 19 bases lay in between. In nucleotides, the CDR3 is TGTGCCAGCAGCCCTTGGGTGTCTCGGTTGGATGAGCAGTTCTTC. Translation gives CASSPWVSRLDEQFF.

The rearrangement uses TRBV6-4 and TRBJ2-7; D is perhaps TRBD1 (5 bases). This CDR3 contains 17 residues. Per the germline V gene, CDR1 is MRHNA and CDR2 is SNTAGT. V was cut by 1 base and J by 4 bases, with 20 bases left in between. In DNA, the CDR3 is TGTGCCAGCAGTGACTTGAACAGGACACCCCGTCGGTACGAGCAGTACTTC. Translation gives CASSDLNRTPRRYEQYF.

This clone has just one count. The chain's CDR3 is CASSSEPPRDAKNIQYF. In nucleotides, the CDR3 is TGTGCCAGCAGTTCGGAGCCCCCCCGGGACGCCAAAAACATTCAGTACTTC. This chain connects TRBV27 to TRBJ2-4; D is tentatively TRBD1 or TRBD2 (5 bases each). This CDR3 has 17 amino acids. Germline assignment: CDR1 MNHEY and CDR2 SMNVEV (reference sequence). The germline V and J ends were trimmed by 4 bases and 1 base, with 17 bases remaining between them.

The V gene is TRBV6-2 or TRBV6-3, the J gene TRBJ1-2; 9 bases match TRBD1. With 2 bases clipped from V and 6 bases from J, the junction kept 4 bases outside the gene matches. Germline CDR1 reads MNHEY; CDR2 reads SVGEGT. CDR3 length: 14 residues. CDR3 sequence: CASSYLTGGNGYTF. The CDR3 nucleotides read TGTGCCAGCAGTTACCTGACAGGGGGGAATGGCTACACCTTC.

This clone was picked up one time. The rearrangement uses TRBV7-2 and TRBJ2-7; D may be TRBD2 (5 bases). The CDR3 is made up of 15 amino acids. Per germline, CDR1 SGHTA and CDR2 FQGNSA. Trimming cost V 5 bases and J 7 bases, with 21 bases left between them. CDR3 amino acids: CASSVLTAGVGEQYF. CDR3 in DNA: TGTGCCAGCAGCGTCCTTACAGCCGGGGTTGGTGAGCAGTACTTC.

This rearrangement joins TRBV20-1 to TRBJ1-1; D not resolved. V was shortened by 6 bases and J by 8 bases, with 10 bases between the two germline ends. The CDR3 totals 10 residues. Germline V gene lookup returns CDR1 DFQATT and CDR2 SNEGSKA (reference sequence). For the CDR3, the DNA is TGCAGTGCCCAGTTTGCCGAAGCTTTCTTT. It yields the protein CSAQFAEAFF.

This clone turned up a few times. CDR3 nucleotide sequence: TGTGCCAGCAGTTTCGGACGGTCTAATCAGCCCCAGCATTTT. This gives the protein CASSFGRSNQPQHF. The rearrangement uses TRBV2 and TRBJ1-5; D gene uncertain. The germline V gene has CDR1 SNHLY and CDR2 FYNNEI. Trimming removed 5 bases from V and 4 bases from J, with 12 bases in between. The CDR3 covers 14 residues.

This chain uses TRBV5-1 with TRBJ1-4; D ambiguous. The V end was cut by 4 bases, the J end by 0 bases, with 10 bases between. The CDR3 has 15 amino acids. The germline CDR1 and CDR2 sequences are SGHRS and YFSETQ. The CDR3 region is CASSIPTTTNEKLFF. As DNA, the CDR3 is TGCGCCAGCAGCATCCCGACAACAACTAATGAAAAACTGTTTTTT. The full variable domain, its missing parts supplied by reference TRBV5-1 and TRBJ1-4, is KAGVTQTPRYLIKTRGQQVTLSCSPISGHRSVSWYQQTPGQGLQFLFEYFSETQRNKGNFPGRFSGRQFSNSRSEMNVSTLELGDSALYLCASSIPTTTNEKLFFGSGTQLSVL.

The rearrangement joins TRBV7-9 to TRBJ2-3, with D tentatively TRBD2 (6 bases). The germline CDR1 and CDR2 sequences are SEHNR and FQNEAQ (reference sequence). V was trimmed by 4 bases and J by 2 bases, leaving 16 bases between them. The CDR3 consists of 16 residues. The CDR3 region is CASSSGTLAFTDTQYF. The CDR3 DNA follows: TGTGCCAGCAGCTCGGGGACTCTCGCCTTCACAGATACGCAGTATTTT.

The chain combines TRBV7-2 with TRBJ1-5, with TRBD1 identical over 7 bases. Trimming removed 1 base from V and 15 bases from J; junction bases left unmatched: 15. The CDR3 length is 15 residues. Germline assignment: CDR1 SGHTA and CDR2 FQGNSA. CDR3 loop: CASSLVGYNRDRVHF. The DNA for the CDR3 is TGTGCCAGCAGCTTAGTAGGCTATAACCGGGACAGAGTGCATTTT.

This rearrangement joins TRBV27 to TRBJ1-5, with 8 bases that match TRBD1. V lost 8 bases, J lost 3 bases, and 9 bases stayed unmatched. The CDR3 runs to 15 residues. CDR1 and CDR2 (germline): MNHEY, SMNVEV (reference sequence). The CDR3 sequence: CASRGLTGANQPQHF. In DNA, the CDR3 is TGTGCCAGCCGGGGGCTGACAGGGGCCAATCAGCCCCAGCATTTT.

The rearrangement joins TRBV3-1 (or the pseudogene TRBV3-2) to TRBJ1-1; possibly TRBD1 for D (6 bases). The germline gives CDR1 LGHDT, CDR2 YNNKEL (reference sequence). Trimming removed 4 bases at V and 0 bases at J, with 21 bases between. CDR3 length equals 18 residues. The CDR3 bases are TGTGCCAGCAGCCGACGGGACAACCAGGTATATTTGAACACTGAAGCTTTCTTT. It encodes CASSRRDNQVYLNTEAFF.

This clone was found once. V usage is TRBV18 and J usage is TRBJ1-1; TRBD1 might be the D (5 bases). CDR1 and CDR2 from the germline V gene are KGHSH and LQKENI. The CDR3 spans 17 residues. The ends were cut back, 3 bases at V and 0 bases at J, with 17 bases in the middle. The CDR3 sequence: CASSPGARFRVNTEAFF. For the CDR3, the DNA is TGTGCCAGCTCACCCGGGGCGAGGTTCAGGGTGAACACTGAAGCTTTCTTT.

The chain uses TRBV25-1 and TRBJ2-7; D is ambiguous. The CDR3 runs 11 residues. Between the trimmed V and J ends, which lost 5 bases and 3 bases, there was a span of 5 bases. Germline CDR1 and CDR2: MGHDK and SYGVNS. The CDR3 is CASSRNYEQYF. In DNA form, the CDR3 reads TGTGCCAGCAGTCGAAACTACGAGCAGTACTTC.

The chain has TRBV18 and TRBJ2-5; 8 nucleotides agree with TRBD1. Germline loops: CDR1 KGHSH, CDR2 LQKENI. The junction had 5 bases not matched to a gene; V was cut back by 5 bases and J by 3 bases. The CDR3 has 14 amino acids. The CDR3 bases are TGTGCCAGCTCAACGAACAGGGGGAAAGAGACCCAGTACTTC. It translates to CASSTNRGKETQYF.

The chain uses TRBV18 and TRBJ2-3, with 12 bases that match TRBD2. The CDR3 runs to 16 residues. Germline CDR1 is KGHSH and CDR2 is LQKENI. J gave up 5 bases and V 5 bases, and 8 bases lay outside the gene matches. This CDR3 is CASSASSGGAGDTQYF. As DNA, the CDR3 is TGTGCCAGCTCAGCCTCTAGCGGGGGGGCTGGAGATACGCAGTATTTT.

This chain links TRBV2 with TRBJ1-2, with TRBD1 as a possible D gene (5 bases). Germline assignment: CDR1 SNHLY and CDR2 FYNNEI. The CDR3 length is 12 residues. Trimming left V 9 bases short and J 4 bases short, with 12 bases between. CDR3 amino acids: CASGDFVYGYTF. The CDR3 DNA follows: TGTGCCAGTGGGGACTTCGTCTATGGCTACACCTTC.

The chain carries TRBV4-1 and TRBJ1-6; D possibly corresponds to TRBD1 (6 bases). Trimming cost V 1 base and J 9 bases, with 16 bases left between them. CDR1 is MGHRA and CDR2 is YSYEKL in the germline V gene. The CDR3 sequence is 16 residues long. The CDR3 loop is CASSQAGQRAFSPLHF. The CDR3 nucleotides read TGCGCCAGCAGCCAAGCCGGACAGCGAGCCTTTTCACCCCTCCACTTT.

The CDR3 reads CASSLGSNQPQHF. The CDR3 nucleotides read TGTGCCAGCAGCTTGGGAAGCAATCAGCCCCAGCATTTT. The rearrangement links TRBV5-6 to TRBJ1-5; no definite D call. Per the germline V gene, CDR1 is SGHDT and CDR2 is YYEEEE. This CDR3 has 13 amino acids. V was cut by 0 bases and J by 1 base, with 2 bases left in between.

The V gene is TRBV23-1, the J gene TRBJ2-7, with D perhaps TRBD2 (6 bases). TRBV23-1 is an ORF; its function is uncertain. Trimming cost V 8 bases and J 3 bases, with 26 bases left between them. The CDR3 runs 17 residues. In DNA form, the CDR3 reads TGCGCCAGCCGCGTACCCCGAGAGGGCGGGAAGGTCTACGAGCAGTACTTC. Its protein product is CASRVPREGGKVYEQYF.

The rearrangement joins TRBV11-2 to TRBJ1-2; D remains unclear. The germline CDR1 and CDR2 sequences are SGHAT and FQNNGV. V was trimmed by 6 bases and J by 7 bases, leaving 12 bases between them. CDR3 length: 12 residues. The CDR3 loop reads CASSSRAAGYTF. The CDR3 bases are TGTGCCAGCAGTTCTAGGGCAGCTGGCTACACCTTC.